This T cell receptor beta chain was profiled in a study of molecular identifiers for immune sequencing clone quantification. TCRdb independently ran MiXCR on the PCR reads; one entry per CDR3 protein. The data hold roughly 320,000 distinct CDR3 sequences, with 24% observed a single time. CDR1 MGHRA and CDR2 YSYEKL come from the germline V gene. V lost 1 base to trimming and J lost 4 bases; unmatched junction nucleotides: 1. The CDR3 has 14 amino acids. This clonotype was observed many times. The TCR comes from a human donor in good health. Some libraries in this study had Jurkat cell RNA spiked in. The J gene is TRBJ1-5, the V gene TRBV4-1; 7 bases map to TRBD1. The specimen was naive CD8+ T cells from blood, with Jurkat cell RNA spiked in. The subset was: FACS-sorted CD8+CD4-CCR7+CD45RA+ naive T cells. The CDR3 loop is CASSQVQGNQPQHF. The CDR3 region has the DNA TGCGCCAGCAGCCAAGTACAGGGGAATCAGCCCCAGCATTTT.